Each of the 27 T cell receptor beta chains below was sequenced from the same sample in a study of T cells after yellow fever vaccination. A single record per CDR3 protein comes from TCRdb applying MiXCR to the 5' RACE reads. Of about 350,000 distinct CDR3 sequences in the sample, around 8.1% were seen once. Sample: PBMCs, taken roughly 47 days after the first yellow fever vaccination. These receptors all stem from a man in his late teens or twenties who received the YFV17D yellow fever vaccine.

This clonotype was seen more than once but under ten times. The chain combines TRBV28 with TRBJ2-7; TRBD1 matches at 9 bases. V was pared by 1 base and J by 3 bases, with 13 bases of the junction left unmatched. This CDR3 region has 18 residues. Germline CDR1 MDHEN, CDR2 SYDVKM. The DNA for the CDR3 is TGTGCCAGCAGTTTATCAAGATGGGGACAGGGCCTAAACTACGAGCAGTACGTC. Translated, it gives CASSLSRWGQGLNYEQYV.

The sample holds a few counts of this clonotype. This sequence joins TRBV20-1 and TRBJ2-3, with TRBD2 matching 8 bases. The V segment lost 3 bases and the J segment 6 bases; nucleotides outside the gene matches: 8. Germline V CDR1 and CDR2: DFQATT, SNEGSKA (reference sequence). There are 14 residues in the CDR3. The CDR3 region has the DNA TGCAGTGCTAGGGTGGGACTAGGGACGGATACGCAGTATTTT. It is translated as CSARVGLGTDTQYF.

This clonotype was seen a handful of times. The chain recombines TRBV5-6 with TRBJ2-1; maybe TRBD2 (6 bases). The CDR3 spans 14 residues. V was shortened by 2 bases and J by 4 bases, with 10 bases between the two germline ends. Germline lookup yields CDR1 SGHDT and CDR2 YYEEEE. The CDR3 spells CASSFRLGYNEQFF. CDR3 sequence (DNA): TGTGCCAGCAGCTTCCGACTAGGATACAATGAGCAGTTCTTC.

This clonotype turned up a few times. The rearrangement links TRBV7-2 to TRBJ2-2; 13 bases agree with TRBD2. Germline values: CDR1 SGHTA, CDR2 FQGNSA. This CDR3 has 16 residues. The V and J ends lost 5 bases and 6 bases, in that order; junction bases with no gene match: 6. CDR3 DNA sequence: TGTGCCAGCAGCCATCGACTAGCGGGGGGCGCCGGGGAGCTGTTTTTT. Translating gives CASSHRLAGGAGELFF.

Notes on this clonotype: An end of the junction does not agree with germline; a read error may underlie this. This chain joins TRBV20-1 and TRBJ2-1, with D possibly matching TRBD1 (6 bases). The CDR3 has 12 residues. Germline CDR1 and CDR2: DFQATT and SNEGSKA (reference sequence). The CDR3 loop reads CSADRNKQKYSF. The CDR3 region has the DNA TGCAGTGCCGACAGGAACAAACAAAAATATTCCTTC.

In this sample, this clonotype turned up a few times. The chain employs TRBV12-3 or TRBV12-4 and TRBJ2-1; 8 positions match TRBD2. The ends lost 3 bases at V and 2 bases at J; junction bases unmatched: 6. The CDR3 contains 16 residues. The CDR3 DNA reads as TGTGCCAGCAGTTTTTGGCGGGGGGTGACCTACAATGAGCAGTTCTTC. Protein: CASSFWRGVTYNEQFF.

The chain combines TRBV9 with TRBJ2-3, with TRBD2 as a possible D gene (6 bases). This CDR3 comprises 17 residues. V was trimmed by 3 bases and J by 2 bases, leaving 19 bases between them. From germline, CDR1 is SGDLS and CDR2 YYNGEE. The CDR3 loop reads CASSANPASGYTDTQYF. The DNA of the CDR3 is TGTGCCAGCAGCGCCAACCCGGCCAGCGGGTACACAGATACGCAGTATTTT.

There are many counts of this clonotype. The chain is built from TRBV18 and TRBJ2-5; D is uncertain. CDR3 length: 11 amino acids. The germline CDR1 and CDR2 sequences are KGHSH and LQKENI. The ends were cut back, 3 bases at V and 5 bases at J, with 4 bases in the middle. The CDR3 here is CASSPEETQYF. DNA of the CDR3: TGTGCCAGCTCACCTGAGGAGACCCAGTACTTC.

This clonotype was seen a few times. The chain carries TRBV4-3 and TRBJ1-1, with D possibly TRBD1 on 5 matching bases. This CDR3 is 15 amino acids long. V dropped 0 bases and J dropped 3 bases, with 11 bases sitting between them. Germline-derived CDR1 and CDR2 are LGHNA and YSLEER. DNA for the CDR3: TGCGCCAGCAGCCAAGAGGGGGGGTGGTACACTGAAGCTTTCTTT. Amino acids: CASSQEGGWYTEAFF.

This clonotype appeared once. The DNA of the CDR3 is TGCAGTGCCCGGCGGACTAGTCAAGAGACCCAGTACTTC. Protein product: CSARRTSQETQYF. This chain links TRBV20-1 with TRBJ2-5; TRBD2 agrees at 7 bases. CDR3 length equals 13 residues. Per germline, CDR1 DFQATT and CDR2 SNEGSKA (reference sequence). The junction had 6 bases not matched to a gene; V was cut back by 6 bases and J by 2 bases.

This clonotype has just a few counts. This chain uses TRBV29-1 with TRBJ1-1; D is undetermined. The CDR3 length is 11 residues. Between the trimmed V and J ends, which lost 5 bases and 4 bases, there was a span of 8 bases. Germline values: CDR1 SQVTM, CDR2 ANQGSEA. The CDR3 sequence: CSVWRATEAFF. DNA for the CDR3: TGCAGCGTTTGGAGGGCCACTGAAGCTTTCTTT.

The chain combines TRBV2 with TRBJ2-5; 12 nucleotides line up with TRBD2. CDR1 and CDR2 (germline): SNHLY, FYNNEI. The length of the CDR3 is 14 residues. Unmatched junction bases numbered 7, after V lost 7 bases and J lost 7 bases. The CDR3 sequence: CASIRTSGVGTQYF. The CDR3 bases are TGTGCCAGCATCCGGACTAGCGGGGTAGGGACCCAGTACTTC.

The V and J genes are TRBV11-3 and TRBJ2-7, with unresolved D. This CDR3 is built from 13 residues. In germline, CDR1 is SGHNT, CDR2 YENEEA. Deletions cut 4 bases from V and 0 bases from J, with 7 bases between. The CDR3 region has the DNA TGTGCCAGCAGCTACGCAGCCTCCTACGAGCAGTACTTC. Its translation is CASSYAASYEQYF.

Ten or more counts support this clonotype. The rearrangement uses TRBV29-1 and TRBJ2-1; the D gene is possibly TRBD2 (5 bases). Germline V gene sequence: CDR1 SQVTM, CDR2 ANQGSEA. The V and J ends lost 0 bases and 0 bases respectively, with 12 bases between them. The CDR3 loop spans 16 amino acids. As DNA, the CDR3 is TGCAGCGTTGAAGAAGATCGCGGGCGCTCCTACAATGAGCAGTTCTTC. It codes for CSVEEDRGRSYNEQFF.

This clonotype was picked up a small number of times. This chain links TRBV6-1 with TRBJ2-3, with 8 bases fitting TRBD2. CDR1 and CDR2 (germline): MNHNS, SASEGT. This CDR3 is built from 17 residues. V was pared by 4 bases and J by 7 bases, with 16 bases of the junction left unmatched. The CDR3 nucleotides read TGTGCCAGCAGTGGTCTTCAGGGCGGGGGGCTTATATATACGCAGTATTTT. Protein sequence: CASSGLQGGGLIYTQYF.

This clonotype was seen more than once but under ten times. V gene TRBV4-1 combines with J gene TRBJ2-1; 9 bases match TRBD1. V shed 3 bases and J 2 bases; nucleotides not matched to a gene: 5. The CDR3 spans 16 residues. CDR1 is MGHRA and CDR2 is YSYEKL in the germline V gene. The CDR3 loop is CASSHWTGDPYNEQFF. As DNA, the CDR3 is TGCGCCAGCAGCCATTGGACAGGGGACCCCTACAATGAGCAGTTCTTC.

This clonotype was detected a few times. The gene calls are TRBV14 and TRBJ2-3; D is undetermined. CDR3 length: 17 residues. Looked up from germline, CDR1 is SGHDN and CDR2 is FVKESK. Trimming cost V 6 bases and J 2 bases, with 21 bases left between them. The CDR3 bases are TGTGCCAGCAGAAATGGAGCGTGGGGATCCTCCACAGATACGCAGTATTTT. Translated: CASRNGAWGSSTDTQYF. Looking up the rest from reference TRBV14 and TRBJ2-3 gives the full variable domain: EAGVTQFPSHSVIEKGQTVTLRCDPISGHDNLYWYRRVMGKEIKFLLHFVKESKQDESGMPNNRFLAERTGGTYSTLKVQPAELEDSGVYFCASRNGAWGSSTDTQYFGPGTRLTVL.

This clonotype was seen repeatedly, ten times or more. CDR3: CASSSASTDTQYF. The CDR3, as DNA: TGCGCCAGCAGCTCTGCTAGCACAGATACGCAGTATTTT. This sequence joins TRBV5-1 and TRBJ2-3; D ambiguous. The V end was cut by 3 bases, the J end by 0 bases, with 5 bases between. Germline CDR1 SGHRS, CDR2 YFSETQ. CDR3 length: 13 residues. Combining the CDR3 with reference TRBV5-1 and TRBJ2-3 gives the whole variable domain KAGVTQTPRYLIKTRGQQVTLSCSPISGHRSVSWYQQTPGQGLQFLFEYFSETQRNKGNFPGRFSGRQFSNSRSEMNVSTLELGDSALYLCASSSASTDTQYFGPGTRLTVL.

The chain employs TRBV28 and TRBJ2-7; tentative D call: TRBD2 (5 bases). Germline loops: CDR1 MDHEN, CDR2 SYDVKM. The CDR3 consists of 17 residues. Trimming cost V 6 bases and J 3 bases, with 24 bases left between them. CDR3 nucleotides: TGTGCCAGCAGCCGAGGACTGAGACCATCCGCTGTCTACGAGCAGTACGTC. Protein: CASSRGLRPSAVYEQYV.

The chain has TRBV20-1 and TRBJ2-7, with a possible D match to TRBD1 (6 bases). The CDR3 is 15 amino acids. Germline lookup yields CDR1 DFQATT and CDR2 SNEGSKA (reference sequence). Trimming pared 0 bases from V and 2 bases from J, leaving 14 bases between. This CDR3 is CSARDHSGQPYEQYV. The CDR3 nucleotides are TGCAGTGCTAGAGACCACTCTGGACAGCCCTACGAGCAGTACGTC.

This clonotype has more than one count but fewer than ten. J is TRBJ2-1 and V is TRBV3-1; 11 nucleotides agree with TRBD2. J lost 7 bases, V lost 4 bases, and 6 bases had no gene match. CDR1 is LGHDT and CDR2 is YNNKEL in the germline V gene (reference sequence). This CDR3 region has 15 residues. CDR3 nucleotides: TGTGCCAGCAGCCCCATAGCGGGGGGGCAAAATGAGCAGTTCTTC. This encodes CASSPIAGGQNEQFF.

The chain combines TRBV5-4 with TRBJ2-5; D possibly uses TRBD1 or TRBD2 (5 bases each). This CDR3 has 16 amino acids. CDR1 is SGHNT, CDR2 YYREEE, per germline (reference sequence). With 0 bases removed from V and 5 bases from J, the gap between germline ends came to 17 bases. The CDR3 coding sequence is TGTGCCAGCAGCTTGGGGTCCCCGGGACCAAGGGAGACCCAGTACTTC. This codes for CASSLGSPGPRETQYF.

The chain couples TRBV5-1 to TRBJ2-2; weak D call: TRBD1 (5 bases). In germline, CDR1 is SGHRS, CDR2 YFSETQ. V lost 6 bases and J lost 4, with 16 bases in between. The CDR3 spans 15 residues. CDR3 sequence: CASTARGITTGELFF. The CDR3 DNA reads TGCGCCAGCACCGCTAGGGGAATAACCACCGGGGAGCTGTTTTTT.

Only a few counts were recorded for this clonotype. V usage is TRBV3-1 and J usage is TRBJ1-1; D gene unclear. V was cut by 8 bases and J by 8 bases, with 15 bases left in between. The CDR3 extends over 12 amino acids. In germline, CDR1 is LGHDT, CDR2 YNNKEL (reference sequence). The CDR3 is CASRQLGREAFF. DNA of the CDR3: TGTGCCAGCCGACAACTGGGCAGGGAAGCTTTCTTT.

The gene calls are TRBV6-5 and TRBJ2-1, with D unclear. The length of the CDR3 is 14 residues. V was shortened by 0 bases and J by 0 bases, with 3 bases between the two germline ends. CDR1 MNHEY and CDR2 SVGAGI come from the germline V gene. This chain's CDR3 is CASSYSGSYNEQFF. The CDR3 nucleotides are TGTGCCAGCAGTTACTCAGGCTCCTACAATGAGCAGTTCTTC.

The chain employs TRBV7-6 and TRBJ2-5; D unresolved. This CDR3 is 16 amino acids long. The germline V and J ends were trimmed by 5 bases and 2 bases, with 18 bases remaining between them. Germline V lookup: CDR1 SGHVS, CDR2 FNYEAQ. CDR3 loop: CASSGWLEQAQETQYF. The CDR3 DNA reads TGTGCCAGCAGCGGGTGGTTGGAGCAGGCTCAAGAGACCCAGTACTTC.

This clonotype was detected a few times. The genes are TRBV9 and TRBJ2-5; D gene ambiguous. V shed 3 bases and J shed 0 bases, with 3 bases lying between them. The CDR3 runs 12 residues. The germline gives CDR1 SGDLS, CDR2 YYNGEE. Here the CDR3 reads CASSEDQETQYF. CDR3 sequence (DNA): TGTGCCAGCAGCGAAGACCAAGAGACCCAGTACTTC.